This record covers a single T cell receptor (beta chain). The table lists this clone with a few counts. The specificity of this receptor is unknown. Nothing much larger sits one base from this clone, and base qualities are not available. For CDR1 and CDR2, the germline V gene lists MDHEN and SYDVKM. The CDR3 holds 12 amino acids from the cysteine to the phenylalanine. Only the CDR3 DNA is retained, 36 bases long and in frame from the first base. V loses 6 bases, J loses 1 base, and the germline ends lie 3 bases apart. The data were obtained in a study of beta chain features in type 1 diabetes (dated by TCRdb to 2017 to 2018). The study in broad terms: Patients and healthy donors did not differ in mean age, gender distribution, total cell number or subset yield. Across all samples, approximately 98,000,000 sorted cells were examined, and cell number per subset correlated strongly with RNA yield. Regulatory and stem cell-like memory subsets were obtained from only 8 patients and roughly 8 healthy donors, while naive and central memory subsets were obtained from all 30 or so donors. In the study, recently diagnosed type 1 diabetes patients and matched healthy donors were compared on the TCRB repertoires of their sorted circulating CD4+ T cell subsets. Points the paper makes about the study in general: Shorter templates might be favored by PCR, yet because patient and control samples were amplified and corrected together, any such skew would affect both groups equally. Sequencing cDNA rather than genomic DNA could over-represent highly expressing activated cells, although activation and CD3 levels did not differ between groups. Naive, central memory and regulatory TCRB repertoires appeared to be more similar among patients than among healthy donors. At VDJ recombination sites, type 1 diabetes patients had fewer insertions and more deleted nucleotides, which implies abnormalities in thymic rearrangement. In all four CD4+ subsets, TCRB CDR3 length was moderately but significantly shorter in type 1 diabetes patients. Because small numbers of individuals were included in the HLA sub-analyses, any influence of HLA type on TCRB rearrangement was left unresolved.

The entire amount of isolated RNA was reverse transcribed using the High Capacity cDNA Reverse Transcription Kit, so the sequenced TCRB transcripts were expressed ones. Naive, central memory and regulatory T cell samples underwent deep immunoSEQ sequencing, averaging about 3.57 million total reads per sample. Sorted cells were lysed in RLT buffer and RNA was extracted with DNase-treated RNeasy Micro or Mini kits, depending on cell number. To prevent cross-contamination, every cell subset was processed on its own, while patient and healthy donor samples were processed together. The immunoSEQ multiplex PCR was used to amplify TCRB sequences from cDNA, generating 87-bp fragments that spanned the CDR3 region. Amplicons were sequenced on the Illumina HiSeq platform. In the source study's methods: Synthetic template baselines were used to correct PCR bias computationally, reads within Hamming distance 2 were collapsed, and singletons that could not be merged were discarded. By aligning reads against IMGT, V, D and J genes, CDR3 length, and insertions or deletions at six rearrangement sites were assigned. Within each subset, clonotype counts were normalized to sorted cell number, after which true diversity and Gini coefficients were computed with the tcR R package. The overlap coefficient, calculated on TCRB nucleotide sequences, was used to measure repertoire sharing. As a proxy for the pre-selection repertoire, out-of-frame TCRB sequences from naive cells were analyzed. TCRdb's version of the immuneACCESS table is confined to in-frame rearrangements and falls short of the full clone set. An unresolved V gene accounts for under half of the shortfall where checked; the remainder is of unknown origin. V and J calls and clone size are given by that table; D and trimming were obtained from the DNA. Recorded for this sample are around 710,000 clones; 9.5% to 15% of them occurred a single time. The leading ten clones occupy over 0.1% of the sample.

Each donor gave one peripheral blood draw, approximately 120 mL on average, collected into heparinised tubes. A BD FACSAria II was used to sort naive, central memory, regulatory and stem cell-like memory CD4+ T cells with a panel that included CD45RO, CCR7, CD25, CD127, CD95 and CD27. All sorted populations exceeded 98% purity. Right away, PBMCs were isolated by Lymphoprep density gradient centrifugation and were stained directly, with no culture step. To minimize batch effects, samples were stained and sorted in pairs, one healthy donor with one patient per experiment. Material for sequencing was naive CD4+ T cells from blood. The sample's cell subset or site label, in plain terms: true naive CD4+ T cells. The sequence derives from a man younger than 45 with type 1 diabetes. The chain uses TRBV28 and TRBJ2-2; the D gene lacks a confident call. Read as DNA, the sequence is TGTGCCAGCAGACAGAACACCGGGGAGCTGTTTTTT. Translation gives CASRQNTGELFF.